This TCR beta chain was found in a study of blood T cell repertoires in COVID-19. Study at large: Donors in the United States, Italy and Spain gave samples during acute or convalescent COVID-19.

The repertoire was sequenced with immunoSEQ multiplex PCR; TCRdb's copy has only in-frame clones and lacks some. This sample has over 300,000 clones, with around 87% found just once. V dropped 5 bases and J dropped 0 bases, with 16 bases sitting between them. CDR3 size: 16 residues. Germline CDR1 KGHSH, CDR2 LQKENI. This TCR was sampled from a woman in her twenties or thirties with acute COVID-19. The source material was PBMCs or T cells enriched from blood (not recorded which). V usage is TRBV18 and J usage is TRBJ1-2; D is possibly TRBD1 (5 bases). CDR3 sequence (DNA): TGTGCCAGCTCATTGCTGGGACTTCCCGCTAACTATGGCTACACCTTC. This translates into CASSLLGLPANYGYTF.